The rows below give T cell receptor beta chains drawn from one sample of a study of neurological immune-mediated disorders. TCRdb processed the 5' RACE reads anew with MiXCR; each CDR3 protein has one entry. The top ten hold about 5.3% of the sample, which has over 50,000 distinct CDR3 sequences, roughly 4.9% seen once. The sequencing sample was made of PBMCs. The receptors derive from a human donor with multiple sclerosis. The donor label of this sample is uncertain. The CDR3 runs from the conserved cysteine through the conserved F or W. The D gene is left open where the match is weak. Clone sizes are shown as how often the clone was seen (once, few, many) or a class if it is expanded.

CDR3nt,CDR3aa,abundance,j_gene,v_gene,d_gene
TGCGCCAGCAGTGTGGCCGGGGGGACGGGTGAAGCTTTCTTT,CASSVAGGTGEAFF,many,TRBJ1-1,TRBV10-1,.
TGTGCCAGCAGTGAAGCGCCAACGGCGGGCGGAAACACCATATATTTT,CASSEAPTAGGNTIYF,many,TRBJ1-3,TRBV2,.
TGTGCCAGCAGTTACGGACGGTATGGCTACACCTTC,CASSYGRYGYTF,many,TRBJ1-2,TRBV6-1,.
TGCGCCAGCAGCTTGATCCCCTCGAGGCAGGCCAGCACAGATACGCAGTATTTT,CASSLIPSRQASTDTQYF,many,TRBJ2-3,TRBV5-1,.
TGCAGTGCTAGAGGCGGCGGGGGAAGGTACGAGCAGTACTTC,CSARGGGGRYEQYF,many,TRBJ2-7,TRBV20-1,TRBD2
TGTGCCAGCAGTTACCTAAGGGCAGGGAAGGTCGATGGCTACACCTTC,CASSYLRAGKVDGYTF,many,TRBJ1-2,TRBV6-5,.
TGCGCCAGCAGCTTTTCCGGGGTCTACGAGCAGTACTTC,CASSFSGVYEQYF,many,TRBJ2-7,TRBV5-1,.
TGCAGTGCTAGAGTTAGGACTAGCGGCCCCTTGGAACCCTCCTACAATGAGCAGTTCTTC,CSARVRTSGPLEPSYNEQFF,many,TRBJ2-1,TRBV20-1,TRBD2
TGCAGCGTTGAAGAGGTGGGGGCAGATACTGAAGCTTTCTTT,CSVEEVGADTEAFF,many,TRBJ1-1,TRBV29-1,.
TGCGCCAGCTCCCGCGGGACACCGAACACTGAAGCTTTCTTT,CASSRGTPNTEAFF,many,TRBJ1-1,TRBV5-1,.
TGCGCCAGCAGCCAGGGTGGACCGCATCTAGGCACAGATACGCAGTATTTT,CASSQGGPHLGTDTQYF,many,TRBJ2-3,TRBV4-1,.
TGTGCCAGCAGCTTTGGGGTTAGCACAGATACGCAGTATTTT,CASSFGVSTDTQYF,many,TRBJ2-3,TRBV7-2,.
TGTGCCAGCAGCCCCCGGGACAGGGCGTTCTATGGCTACACCTTC,CASSPRDRAFYGYTF,many,TRBJ1-2,TRBV7-9,TRBD1
TGTGCCACCGGGGGGACAGGGCGGTACGAGCAGTACTTC,CATGGTGRYEQYF,many,TRBJ2-7,TRBV10-3,TRBD1
TGCGCCAGCAGCCTCGGACTACAGGGGGAGGGTGAAAAACTGTTTTTT,CASSLGLQGEGEKLFF,many,TRBJ1-4,TRBV5-1,TRBD1
TGTGCCAGCAGCTTATTCCGGACCGTGAACACTGAAGCTTTCTTT,CASSLFRTVNTEAFF,many,TRBJ1-1,TRBV11-1,.
TGCGCCAGCAGCTCCACCTCCGTAGGGACAGGGTACAATGAGCAGTTCTTC,CASSSTSVGTGYNEQFF,many,TRBJ2-1,TRBV5-1,TRBD1
TGCGCCAGCAGCCAGCAGGCGAACACTGAAGCTTTCTTT,CASSQQANTEAFF,many,TRBJ1-1,TRBV4-1,.
TGCGCCAGCAGCTTGGCCCGGGGAGGGGATTTTAACTATGGCTACACCTTC,CASSLARGGDFNYGYTF,many,TRBJ1-2,TRBV5-1,.
TGTGCCAGCAGCCAGGACAGGCCCTCTGAAGCTTTCTTT,CASSQDRPSEAFF,many,TRBJ1-1,TRBV7-2,TRBD1
TGCGCCAGCAGCTTTCGGACAGGTCGCAACTATGGCTACACCTTC,CASSFRTGRNYGYTF,many,TRBJ1-2,TRBV5-1,TRBD1
TGCGCCAGCAGCCTCCGGGACAGGGATACCGATACGCAGTATTTT,CASSLRDRDTDTQYF,many,TRBJ2-3,TRBV4-1,TRBD1
TGTGCCAGCAGTCAGGGGGGGGCGGGCACCGGGGAGCTGTTTTTT,CASSQGGAGTGELFF,many,TRBJ2-2,TRBV7-3,.
TGCAGTGCCCTGGACAGGGACCTATCGGGCAAAAACATTCAGTACTTC,CSALDRDLSGKNIQYF,many,TRBJ2-4,TRBV20-1,TRBD1
TGTGCCAGCAGCGTAAGGCCGAACACGAATCAGCCCCAGCATTTT,CASSVRPNTNQPQHF,many,TRBJ1-5,TRBV9,.
TGTGCCAGCTCAGGTAGCGCAGATACGCAGTATTTT,CASSGSADTQYF,many,TRBJ2-3,TRBV5-4,.
TGTGCCATCAGGGGTTACGGGGAGCTGTTTTTT,CAIRGYGELFF,many,TRBJ2-2,TRBV2,.
TGTGCCAGCTCACCTCCTTGGGGCGCGGCGTATGGCTACACCTTC,CASSPPWGAAYGYTF,many,TRBJ1-2,TRBV5-6,.
TGTGCCAGCAGCACAACAGGGGGCTTCTACGAGCAGTACTTC,CASSTTGGFYEQYF,many,TRBJ2-7,TRBV28,TRBD1